Listed below are T cell receptor beta chains from one sample, sequenced in a study of HIV-infected patients and healthy controls. TCRdb passed the 5' RACE reads through MiXCR, listing each CDR3 protein once. The data contain approximately 13,000 distinct CDR3 sequences, more than 10% of them singletons. Sample: blood, taken during antiretroviral therapy. These receptors all come from an adult with HIV infection. The donor label of this sample is uncertain. The CDR3 runs from the conserved cysteine through the conserved F or W. A D gene is named only where the DNA matches it firmly. Some rows mark clone size as missing; the rest say once, few, many or name a class of expanded clone.

>.|TRBV19|.|TRBJ2-1
TGTGCCAGTAGTCTTGGGGGACCCTCGGATCAGTTCTTC
CASSLGGPSDQFF
>few|TRBV20-1|.|TRBJ2-5
TGCAGTGCGACTAGATTACGTGACAGCCTCCAAGAGACCCAGTACTTC
CSATRLRDSLQETQYF
>many|TRBV2|.|TRBJ2-3
TGTGCCAGCAGTGAGGTCTACAGTAGCACAGATACGCAGTATTTT
CASSEVYSSTDTQYF
>many|TRBV7-8|.|TRBJ1-5
TGTGCCAGCAGCATAACCAGGGGTAGTCAGCCCCAGCATTTT
CASSITRGSQPQHF
>many|TRBV10-2|.|TRBJ1-5
TGCGCCACGGGGGGGGATCAGCCCCAGCATTTT
CATGGDQPQHF
>few|TRBV4-1|.|TRBJ2-2
TGCGCCAGCAGGGGGGGAAGCGAGATCGGGGAGCTGTTTTTT
CASRGGSEIGELFF
>.|TRBV7-9|TRBD2|TRBJ2-3
TGTGCCAGCAGCTTAGCCCTTACTAGCGGCGTGCAGTATTTT
CASSLALTSGVQYF
>many|TRBV2|.|TRBJ1-2
TGTGCCAGCAGTCACAGGTCCCTTGGCTACACCTTC
CASSHRSLGYTF
>many|TRBV6-6|TRBD1|TRBJ1-1
TGTGCCAGCAGTTTGCAACAGGGGGCAGAGAGAGCTTTCTTT
CASSLQQGAERAFF
>few|TRBV2|.|TRBJ2-7
TGTGCCAGCCGGGACCCAAGCTCCTACGAGCAGTACTTC
CASRDPSSYEQYF
>.|TRBV12-3/TRBV12-4|.|TRBJ1-1
TGTGCCAGCAGCCGAACAGGTCTGGTCACTGAAGCTTTCTTT
CASSRTGLVTEAFF
>many|TRBV28|TRBD1|TRBJ2-6
TGTGCCAGCAACCGACAGGGAGCGGCCAACGTCCTGACTTTC
CASNRQGAANVLTF
>many|TRBV7-9|TRBD2|TRBJ2-3
TGTGCCAGCAGCTCAAACCCCCCTAGCGGGGAAGCAGATACGCAGTATTTT
CASSSNPPSGEADTQYF
>few|TRBV29-1|TRBD1|TRBJ2-1
TGCAGCGTAGATAGGACAGGGGTCAATGAGCAGTTCTTC
CSVDRTGVNEQFF
>.|TRBV29-1|.|TRBJ2-3
TGCAGCGTCACGGGCCAACCCGGAACAGATACGCAGTATTTT
CSVTGQPGTDTQYF
>many|TRBV25-1|.|TRBJ1-5
TGTGCCAGCAGTGAACGGGGGAAGGGGAATCAGCCCCAGCATTTT
CASSERGKGNQPQHF
>few|TRBV9|.|TRBJ2-2
TGTGCCAGCAGCGCCCCCGAGACCGTGGCCGACACCGGGGAGCTGTTTTTT
CASSAPETVADTGELFF
>many|TRBV7-2|.|TRBJ2-1
TGTGCCAGCAGCTTAGTGGGCAGGGGAGGTCGAAGTGAGCAGTTCTTC
CASSLVGRGGRSEQFF
>many|TRBV29-1|TRBD1|TRBJ1-2
TGCAGCGTCGGGACAGGCGAGGGCTACACCTTC
CSVGTGEGYTF
>many|TRBV7-6|.|TRBJ2-5
TGTGCCAGCAGCTCTCGGGGCCAAGAGACCCAGTACTTC
CASSSRGQETQYF
>many|TRBV29-1|.|TRBJ1-1
TGCAGCGTTGAAGGCGGTGGGCCGCGGGGATCAAACACTGAAGCTTTCTTT
CSVEGGGPRGSNTEAFF
>many|TRBV2|TRBD1|TRBJ1-6
TGTGCCAGCAGTCCCGGGACAGGGAATAATTCACCCCTCCACTTT
CASSPGTGNNSPLHF
>few|TRBV18|TRBD1|TRBJ2-3
TGTGCCAGCTCACCGGGACAGGACTTAACAGATACGCAGTATTTT
CASSPGQDLTDTQYF
>.|TRBV9|.|TRBJ2-7
TGTGCCAGCAGCGTAGAGGACAGAGGCTCCTACGAGCAGTACTTC
CASSVEDRGSYEQYF
>many|TRBV10-3|.|TRBJ2-1
TGTGCCATCAGGTCAGACCGGGGAGAGCAGTTCTTC
CAIRSDRGEQFF
>many|TRBV6-5|.|TRBJ2-7
TGTGCCAGCAGTTACTCGGGCGAGCAGTACTTC
CASSYSGEQYF
>many|TRBV27|TRBD2|TRBJ2-2
TGTGCCAGCAGTATCTTTAGCGGGGGGGCCGGGGAGCTGTTTTTT
CASSIFSGGAGELFF
>.|TRBV19|.|TRBJ2-1
TGTGCCAGTAGTTCCCCCGGACTCCCTATCTCCTACAATGAGCAGTTCTTC
CASSSPGLPISYNEQFF
>many|TRBV4-2|.|TRBJ2-6
TGTGCCAGCAGCCACCCTACGGGTACGTCTGGGGCCAACGTCCTGACTTTC
CASSHPTGTSGANVLTF
>many|TRBV7-6|TRBD2|TRBJ2-5
TGTGCCAGCAGCCGATTAGCGGGAGGGCCTCAAGAGACCCAGTACTTC
CASSRLAGGPQETQYF
>many|TRBV15|TRBD2|TRBJ2-5
TGTGCCACCAGCAGAGAAGGACTAGCGGGAGGGTGGGAAGAGACCCAGTACTTC
CATSREGLAGGWEETQYF
>many|TRBV5-1|.|TRBJ2-7
TGCGCCAGCAGCCCCGGACAGAGCCTCGAGCAGTACTTC
CASSPGQSLEQYF
>few|TRBV6-5|TRBD2|TRBJ2-3
TGTGCCAGCAGTTACGGCCTAGCGGGAACAGATACGCAGTATTTT
CASSYGLAGTDTQYF
>.|TRBV12-5|.|TRBJ1-5
TGTGCTAGTGGTTTAATTGGGTCAGGGGGCAATCAGCCCCAGCATTTT
CASGLIGSGGNQPQHF
>many|TRBV6-5|TRBD2|TRBJ2-2
TGTGCCAGCAGTTACTCGGGAGGGGTACCCGGGGAGCTGTTTTTT
CASSYSGGVPGELFF
>many|TRBV5-1|TRBD2|TRBJ2-3
TGCGCCAGCACGCAGACTAGCGCCACAGATACGCAGTATTTT
CASTQTSATDTQYF
>few|TRBV30|TRBD1|TRBJ2-1
TGTGCCTGGAGTGTACAGGGGTCGAGGAATGAGCAGTTCTTC
CAWSVQGSRNEQFF